These 6 T cell receptor beta chains share one sample of origin, sequenced in a study of blood T cell repertoires in COVID-19. The table came from immunoSEQ multiplex PCR; TCRdb's copy has only in-frame clones and leaves some out. Of about 250,000 clones detected, 70% to 90% appear once; the ten largest clones hold roughly 6.8%. Sequenced input: peripheral blood. The origin of the receptors is a woman aged 25 to 39 with COVID-19, enrolled during active disease.

The chain has TRBV10-2 and TRBJ2-5, with 14 bases fitting TRBD2. The CDR3 runs to 17 residues. Germline assignment: CDR1 WSHSY and CDR2 SAAADI. The J segment lost 4 bases and the V segment lost 4 bases, leaving 8 bases of the junction unmatched. The CDR3 spells CASSVLGGLAGGETQYF. CDR3 coding DNA: TGCGCCAGCAGTGTTCTGGGAGGACTAGCGGGAGGAGAGACCCAGTACTTC.

The chain carries TRBV19 and TRBJ1-1; 8 bases are a match to TRBD1. J was trimmed by 11 bases and V by 5 bases; bases with no gene match: 7. CDR1 and CDR2 (germline): LNHDA, SQIVND (reference sequence). The CDR3 loop spans 12 amino acids. CDR3 sequence reads: CASSAGQGRAFF. The CDR3 DNA is TGTGCCAGTAGTGCCGGACAGGGAAGGGCTTTCTTT.

This clone was detected a few times. This chain links TRBV29-1 with TRBJ2-7, with TRBD1 identical over 7 bases. V shed 7 bases and J 0 bases; nucleotides not matched to a gene: 15. The CDR3 consists of 16 residues. Looked up from germline, CDR1 is SQVTM and CDR2 is ANQGSEA. The DNA for the CDR3 is TGCAGCGCCACCGGGACAGTCGAGGGGTTCTCCTACGAGCAGTACTTC. It specifies CSATGTVEGFSYEQYF.

The chain joins TRBV18 to TRBJ2-1; TRBD2 matches 12 bases. V shed 5 bases and J 2 bases; nucleotides not matched to a gene: 7. The CDR3 spans 17 residues. CDR1 is KGHSH, CDR2 LQKENI, per germline. The CDR3: CASSTPTSGRPYNEQFF. As DNA, the CDR3 is TGTGCCAGCTCAACCCCGACTAGCGGGAGACCCTACAATGAGCAGTTCTTC.

This sequence joins TRBV6-2 or TRBV6-3 and TRBJ2-1; 10 bases map to TRBD2. J was trimmed by 9 bases and V by 3 bases; bases with no gene match: 8. The CDR3 has 15 amino acids. Germline V lookup: CDR1 MNHEY, CDR2 SVGEGT. The CDR3 nucleotides are TGTGCCAGCAGTTATAGCTCTAGCGGGAGCGTTGAGCAGTTCTTC. Its translation: CASSYSSSGSVEQFF.

The genes are TRBV7-2 and TRBJ1-4; weak D call: TRBD1 (6 bases). Trimming removed 2 bases from V and 0 bases from J, with 10 bases in between. CDR3 length: 16 residues. The germline V gene encodes CDR1 SGHTA and CDR2 FQGNSA. The CDR3 sequence is CASSLRGGATNEKLFF. CDR3 coding DNA: TGTGCCAGCAGCTTAAGGGGGGGCGCAACTAATGAAAAACTGTTTTTT.